This entry lists 21 T cell receptor beta chains sequenced from one sample in a study of blood T cell repertoires in COVID-19. Sequencing was performed with immunoSEQ multiplex PCR; in TCRdb, only in-frame clones are kept and a portion is missing. The data show 200,000 to 250,000 clones, about nine tenths seen once. Source material: peripheral blood. Receptors were obtained from a man between 60 and 75 years old who had recovered from COVID-19.

The V gene is TRBV10-3, the J gene TRBJ1-4, with 7 bases fitting TRBD1. Trimming at V came to 4 bases and at J to 0 bases, leaving 2 bases not matched to a gene. Looked up from germline, CDR1 is ENHRY and CDR2 is SYGVKD. This CDR3 region has 15 residues. This chain's CDR3 is CAISGDSATNEKLFF. The CDR3 DNA follows: TGTGCCATCAGTGGGGACAGTGCAACTAATGAAAAACTGTTTTTT.

This sequence joins TRBV19 and TRBJ1-1; 9 positions match TRBD1. The germline V gene encodes CDR1 LNHDA and CDR2 SQIVND (reference sequence). The CDR3 runs to 13 residues. V gave up 10 bases and J gave up 4 bases; unmatched junction bases: 7. The CDR3 reads CATGTGIGTEAFF. The CDR3 DNA reads as TGTGCCACAGGGACAGGGATCGGCACTGAAGCTTTCTTT.

This rearrangement joins TRBV19 to TRBJ2-2; D gene ambiguous. V lost 5 bases and J 3 bases, leaving 4 bases between the germline ends. Per the germline V gene, CDR1 is LNHDA and CDR2 is SQIVND (reference sequence). The CDR3 sequence is 12 residues long. CDR3 bases: TGTGCCAGTAGTTGGCACACCGGGGAGCTGTTTTTT. Its translation is CASSWHTGELFF.

V is TRBV4-2 and J is TRBJ1-6; D is undetermined. Trimming stripped 0 bases from V and 7 bases from J, with 10 bases between. Looked up from germline, CDR1 is LGHNA and CDR2 is YNFKEQ. The CDR3 length is 15 residues. Here the CDR3 DNA reads TGTGCCAGCAGCCAAGAAGCGGGCGGGAATTCACCCCTCCACTTT. Amino acid sequence: CASSQEAGGNSPLHF.

The chain uses TRBV20-1 and TRBJ1-1; D call uncertain. Per the germline V gene, CDR1 is DFQATT and CDR2 is SNEGSKA (reference sequence). The CDR3 length is 13 residues. V was cut by 3 bases and J by 0 bases, with 8 bases left in between. CDR3 sequence (DNA): TGCAGTGCTAGTTCCCCGGTGAACACTGAAGCTTTCTTT. Translating gives CSASSPVNTEAFF.

The CDR3 nucleotides read TGTGCCTGGAACAGGGCGAGCTCCTATAATTCACCCCTCCACTTT. The encoded protein is CAWNRASSYNSPLHF. This chain uses TRBV30 with TRBJ1-6; TRBD1 might be the D (6 bases). V was shortened by 4 bases and J by 0 bases, with 10 bases between the two germline ends. This CDR3 has 15 residues. Per germline, CDR1 GTSNPN and CDR2 SVGIG (reference sequence).

This clone was observed at least ten times. This rearrangement joins TRBV6-6 to TRBJ1-3, with D perhaps TRBD1 (5 bases). V lost 9 bases and J 0 bases, leaving 12 bases between the germline ends. The CDR3 length is 14 residues. The V gene's germline CDR1 is MNHNY and CDR2 SVGAGI (reference sequence). The CDR3 reads CASKGADSGNTIYF. In DNA, the CDR3 is TGTGCCAGTAAAGGGGCCGACTCTGGAAACACCATATATTTT.

The rearrangement uses TRBV6-1 and TRBJ2-5, with a tentative D call TRBD1 (5 bases). CDR1 is MNHNS and CDR2 is SASEGT in the germline V gene. V was cut by 8 bases and J by 1 base, with 14 bases left in between. This CDR3 contains 14 residues. This chain's CDR3 is CASRSGWRQETQYF. In nucleotides, the CDR3 is TGTGCCAGCCGATCAGGGTGGCGCCAAGAGACCCAGTACTTC.

The chain is built from TRBV19 and TRBJ2-1, with TRBD1 as a possible D gene (5 bases). This CDR3 comprises 13 residues. Germline CDR1 LNHDA, CDR2 SQIVND (reference sequence). The ends were cut back, 4 bases at V and 12 bases at J, with 16 bases in the middle. For the CDR3, the DNA is TGTGCCAGTAGTACCGACTTTGGGGCCAGGCAGTTCTTC. Translating it yields CASSTDFGARQFF.

The J gene is TRBJ1-2, the V gene TRBV24-1; 8 positions agree with TRBD1. The CDR3 has 15 amino acids. Trimming cost V 0 bases and J 7 bases; bases outside gene matches: 6. Germline lookup yields CDR1 KGHDR and CDR2 SFDVKD. Here the CDR3 DNA reads TGTGCCACCAGTGATTTGGCAGGGGGCCCTTCTGGCTACACCTTC. The encoded protein is CATSDLAGGPSGYTF.

The rearrangement uses TRBV6-5 and TRBJ2-7, with 8 bases lining up with TRBD2. V shed 4 bases and J 7 bases; nucleotides not matched to a gene: 6. The CDR3 runs 13 residues. Germline CDR1 is MNHEY and CDR2 is SVGAGI. CDR3 region: CASSSGGLGEQYF. The CDR3 region has the DNA TGTGCCAGCAGTTCGGGAGGGTTAGGGGAGCAGTACTTC.

The CDR3, as DNA: TGTGCCAGCAGCTTAGTAGGGAGCGGGGAAGAGCAGTTCTTC. Protein product: CASSLVGSGEEQFF. The J gene is TRBJ2-1, the V gene TRBV7-2; 7 bases line up with TRBD2. There are 14 residues in the CDR3. Unmatched junction bases numbered 7, after V lost 1 base and J lost 10 bases. CDR1 is SGHTA, CDR2 FQGNSA, per germline.

The rearrangement joins TRBV28 to TRBJ1-1; TRBD1 agrees at 7 bases. Germline loops: CDR1 MDHEN, CDR2 SYDVKM. V lost 7 bases, J lost 3 bases, and 11 bases stayed unmatched. The CDR3 is 15 amino acids. The CDR3 spells CASNSGQRSYTEAFF. As DNA, the CDR3 is TGTGCCAGCAACTCGGGACAGCGTTCCTACACTGAAGCTTTCTTT.

The CDR3 spells CASSDNEGGRTSGSHEQYF. The CDR3 DNA sequence: TGTGCCAGCAGTGACAACGAAGGGGGCAGGACTAGCGGGAGCCACGAGCAGTACTTC. The chain combines TRBV2 with TRBJ2-7; 13 nucleotides line up with TRBD2. The CDR3 covers 19 residues. Germline CDR1 SNHLY, CDR2 FYNNEI. After removal of 3 bases from V and 5 bases from J, the junction contained 16 bases not matched to a gene.

This chain joins TRBV5-1 and TRBJ2-2; D gene unclear. Trimming removed 4 bases at V and 6 bases at J, with 7 bases between. Germline CDR1 reads SGHRS; CDR2 reads YFSETQ. There are 12 residues in the CDR3. CDR3 protein: CASSQNPGELFF. The CDR3 bases are TGCGCCAGCAGCCAAAATCCCGGGGAGCTGTTTTTT.

CDR3 loop: CASSEVVAPGANYNSPLHF. DNA of the CDR3: TGCGCCAGCAGTGAGGTAGTCGCTCCAGGGGCGAATTATAATTCACCCCTCCACTTT. The chain recombines TRBV10-1 with TRBJ1-6; a weak D match, TRBD1 (6 bases). From germline, CDR1 is WNHNN and CDR2 SYGVQD (reference sequence). V was clipped by 2 bases and J by 4 bases, with 21 bases between them. The CDR3 sequence is 19 residues long.

This clone has more than one count but fewer than ten. The gene calls are TRBV4-2 and TRBJ2-7; 11 bases match TRBD2. The CDR3 consists of 15 residues. V was pared by 2 bases and J by 0 bases, with 0 bases of the junction left unmatched. Germline CDR1 is LGHNA and CDR2 is YNFKEQ. In DNA, the CDR3 is TGTGCCAGCAGCCAAACTAGCGGGAGCTCCTACGAGCAGTACTTC. Residues: CASSQTSGSSYEQYF.

J is TRBJ1-1 and V is TRBV25-1; D is unclear. Germline V lookup: CDR1 MGHDK, CDR2 SYGVNS. Trimming shortened V by 6 bases and J by 6 bases, and 14 bases separated the two germline ends. CDR3 length equals 13 residues. CDR3 loop: CASRGRAQSEAFF. The CDR3 DNA sequence: TGTGCCAGCAGGGGGAGGGCACAGTCTGAAGCTTTCTTT.

V is TRBV7-9 and J is TRBJ1-5, with 8 bases that match TRBD1. CDR1 SEHNR and CDR2 FQNEAQ come from the germline V gene (reference sequence). After removal of 1 base from V and 4 bases from J, the junction contained 0 bases not matched to a gene. The CDR3 is made up of 14 amino acids. The CDR3 bases are TGTGCCAGCAGCTTAGGGACAGGGAATCAGCCCCAGCATTTT. Amino acids: CASSLGTGNQPQHF.

The chain uses TRBV19 and TRBJ2-5; TRBD2 matches at 10 bases. V lost 0 bases and J lost 7; bases outside the gene matches: 5. CDR1 and CDR2 from the germline V gene are LNHDA and SQIVND (reference sequence). The length of the CDR3 is 15 residues. This chain's CDR3 is CASSIDRASGGTQYF. DNA of the CDR3: TGTGCCAGTAGTATAGATCGGGCTAGCGGGGGGACCCAGTACTTC.

This rearrangement joins TRBV5-4 to TRBJ2-1; 8 positions agree with TRBD2. CDR1 is SGHNT and CDR2 is YYREEE in the germline V gene (reference sequence). With 7 bases clipped from V and 3 bases from J, the junction kept 15 bases outside the gene matches. CDR3 size: 17 residues. The DNA of the CDR3 is TGTGCCAGCCGGGAACTAGCGGTTTTGTCGAGCTACAATGAGCAGTTCTTC. The encoded protein is CASRELAVLSSYNEQFF.